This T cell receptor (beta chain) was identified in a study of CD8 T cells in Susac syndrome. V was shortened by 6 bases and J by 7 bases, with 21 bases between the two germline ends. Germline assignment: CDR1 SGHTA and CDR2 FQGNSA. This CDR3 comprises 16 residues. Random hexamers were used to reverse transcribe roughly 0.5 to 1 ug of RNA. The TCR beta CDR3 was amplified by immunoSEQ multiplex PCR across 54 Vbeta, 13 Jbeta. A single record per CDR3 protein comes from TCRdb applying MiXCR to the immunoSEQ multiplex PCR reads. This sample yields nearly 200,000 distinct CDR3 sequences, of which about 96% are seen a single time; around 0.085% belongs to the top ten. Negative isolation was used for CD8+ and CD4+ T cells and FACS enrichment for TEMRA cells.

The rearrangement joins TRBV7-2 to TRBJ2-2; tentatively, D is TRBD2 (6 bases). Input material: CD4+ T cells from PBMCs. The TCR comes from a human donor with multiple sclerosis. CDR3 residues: CASRLRGLGSSGELFF. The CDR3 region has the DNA TGTGCCAGCAGGCTTAGGGGACTCGGTTCTAGCGGGGAGCTGTTTTTT. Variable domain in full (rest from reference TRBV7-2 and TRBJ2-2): GAGVSQSPSNKVTEKGKDVELRCDPISGHTALYWYRQSLGQGLEFLIYFQGNSAPDKSGLPSDRFSAERTGGSVSTLTIQRTQQEDSAVYLCASRLRGLGSSGELFFGEGSRLTVL.